This section outlines one TCR beta chain sequence together with its context. What it binds is not known. This entry comes from a study of identical twins. The study, taken as a whole, reports: Weaker excess twin sharing was observed in beta out-of-frame sequences. A lower insertion count was a feature of abundant cord blood beta clonotypes, with no such feature in memory repertoires.

There were only healthy Caucasians among the donors. Via MiXCR, TCRdb re-called the 5' RACE reads, giving one row per CDR3 protein. This table has around 550,000 distinct CDR3 sequences, around 15% appearing once. The CDR3 has 14 residues. Germline V gene data show CDR1 as LNHNV and CDR2 as YYDKDF (reference sequence). V gave up 0 bases and J gave up 6 bases; unmatched junction bases: 1. These data also formed part of another study, on yellow fever vaccine responses in identical twins.

Sequencing was carried out using CD4+ T cells sorted from blood. The TCR comes from a woman under 30 in good health. The V call is TRBV15, the J call TRBJ2-2, with 7 nucleotides matching TRBD2. CDR3 protein: CATSREAGSGELFF. The CDR3 nucleotides are TGTGCCACCAGCAGAGAAGCGGGGTCCGGGGAGCTGTTTTTT. The full variable domain, rest sourced from reference TRBV15 and TRBJ2-2, is DAMVIQNPRYQVTQFGKPVTLSCSQTLNHNVMYWYQQKSSQAPKLLFHYYDKDFNNEADTPDNFQSRRPNTSFCFLDIRSPGLGDTAMYLCATSREAGSGELFFGEGSRLTVL.